Shown below are 21 T cell receptor beta chains from a single sample sequenced in a study of blood T cell repertoires in COVID-19. The assay was immunoSEQ multiplex PCR, and TCRdb's table has in-frame clones only and misses some. The table shows under 40,000 clones, with 90% occurring only once. Input material: peripheral blood. All receptors derive from a man between 60 and 75 years old with active COVID-19.

The chain uses TRBV7-8 and TRBJ2-1; 13 bases align to TRBD2. Per germline, CDR1 SGHVS and CDR2 FQNEAQ. Losses at the gene ends were 1 base for V and 8 bases for J; bases not matched to a gene: 11. This CDR3 has 18 amino acids. The CDR3 DNA follows: TGTGCCAGCAGCTTAGGACTAGCGGGGGGCCGGAATTCCCATGAGCAGTTCTTC. Amino acids: CASSLGLAGGRNSHEQFF.

The chain links TRBV5-1 to TRBJ1-2, with 9 nucleotides matching TRBD1. The CDR3 extends over 18 amino acids. Germline CDR1 SGHRS, CDR2 YFSETQ. Trimming cost V 0 bases and J 1 base; bases outside gene matches: 10. The CDR3 nucleotides are TGCGCCAGCAGCTTGGAACTCGAAGGGACAGGGAGTAACTATGGCTACACCTTC. This translates into CASSLELEGTGSNYGYTF. The full variable domain, in which reference TRBV5-1 and TRBJ1-2 provide the parts outside the CDR3, is KAGVTQTPRYLIKTRGQQVTLSCSPISGHRSVSWYQQTPGQGLQFLFEYFSETQRNKGNFPGRFSGRQFSNSRSEMNVSTLELGDSALYLCASSLELEGTGSNYGYTFGSGTRLTVV.

The CDR3 nucleotides are TGTGCCAGCAGTTCCCGTGGGGGGAAGGAGACCCAGTACTTC. Translation gives CASSSRGGKETQYF. The V call is TRBV5-4, the J call TRBJ2-5; D may be TRBD2 (6 bases). V lost 5 bases and J 5 bases, leaving 16 bases between the germline ends. This CDR3 has 14 residues. Germline CDR1 reads SGHNT; CDR2 reads YYREEE (reference sequence).

The gene calls are TRBV19 and TRBJ2-5, with 11 positions matching TRBD2. This CDR3 has 18 amino acids. With V trimmed by 6 bases and J by 4 bases, 16 bases remained unmatched. Germline CDR1 and CDR2: LNHDA and SQIVND (reference sequence). CDR3 sequence (DNA): TGTGCCAGTAGCCTTTCTAGCGGGGGGCCCATTGGGGGAGAGACCCAGTACTTC. Protein product: CASSLSSGGPIGGETQYF.

The chain couples TRBV2 to TRBJ1-5; a possible D gene is TRBD1 (6 bases). The CDR3 has 14 amino acids. The V end was cut by 7 bases, the J end by 4 bases, with 14 bases between. The germline V gene has CDR1 SNHLY and CDR2 FYNNEI. CDR3 bases: TGTGCCAGCAAGATACAGGGCTCTAATCAGCCCCAGCATTTT. Translating it yields CASKIQGSNQPQHF.

The V gene is TRBV4-2, the J gene TRBJ2-2; 11 nucleotides agree with TRBD2. From germline, CDR1 is LGHNA and CDR2 YNFKEQ. CDR3 length: 18 amino acids. Germline trimming cut 0 bases from V and 0 bases from J; bases unmatched to any gene: 3. The chain's CDR3 is CASSQETSGAPNTGELFF. In nucleotides, the CDR3 is TGTGCCAGCAGCCAAGAGACTAGCGGGGCGCCGAACACCGGGGAGCTGTTTTTT.

The V call is TRBV11-2, the J call TRBJ1-3; a weak D match, TRBD1 (5 bases). The CDR3 has 16 residues. V lost 0 bases, J lost 8 bases, and 17 bases lay in between. Germline V gene data show CDR1 as SGHAT and CDR2 as FQNNGV. CDR3 nucleotide sequence: TGTGCCAGCAGCTTAGATCGGTGGGGGGGGATCGACACCATATATTTT. Its translation: CASSLDRWGGIDTIYF.

The chain carries TRBV6-2 or TRBV6-3 and TRBJ1-1; TRBD1 agrees at 7 bases. V was pared by 4 bases and J by 5 bases, with 10 bases of the junction left unmatched. The length of the CDR3 is 15 residues. Germline V gene data show CDR1 as MNHEY and CDR2 as SVGEGT. The DNA of the CDR3 is TGTGCCAGCAGTTCCCGCCAGGGGGTGGGTACTGAAGCTTTCTTT. It is translated as CASSSRQGVGTEAFF.

The chain is built from TRBV9 and TRBJ2-1; tentatively, D is TRBD2 (7 bases). The CDR3 has 18 amino acids. Germline V lookup: CDR1 SGDLS, CDR2 YYNGEE. Trimming removed 2 bases at V and 4 bases at J, with 22 bases between. CDR3 bases: TGTGCCAGCAGCGTCGATAGGGAGGGGCGGGGGCGATACAATGAGCAGTTCTTC. Protein product: CASSVDREGRGRYNEQFF.

The chain combines TRBV19 with TRBJ2-7, with TRBD2 matching 11 bases. V dropped 3 bases and J dropped 6; count of bases not matched to a gene: 13. The germline CDR1 and CDR2 sequences are LNHDA and SQIVND (reference sequence). The length of the CDR3 is 17 residues. In DNA, the CDR3 is TGTGCCAGTAGTATGGGGCTAGCGGGGGGTCGAACTTTCGAGCAGTACTTC. It specifies CASSMGLAGGRTFEQYF.

The rearrangement links TRBV27 to TRBJ2-7; 7 bases map to TRBD2. The CDR3 covers 14 residues. From germline, CDR1 is MNHEY and CDR2 SMNVEV (reference sequence). V dropped 0 bases and J dropped 4; count of bases not matched to a gene: 3. The CDR3 nucleotides are TGTGCCAGCAGTTTATCGACGGGGGGTTACGAGCAGTACTTC. It is translated as CASSLSTGGYEQYF.

This chain links TRBV6-2 or TRBV6-3 with TRBJ1-1; TRBD1 is a possible D gene (6 bases). CDR1 and CDR2 (germline): MNHEY, SVGEGT. V was shortened by 6 bases and J by 5 bases, with 7 bases between the two germline ends. The length of the CDR3 is 11 residues. CDR3 sequence (DNA): TGTGCCAGCAGCCAGGGGACTGAAGCTTTCTTT. Translated: CASSQGTEAFF.

The chain combines TRBV19 with TRBJ1-1; possibly TRBD1 for D (6 bases). CDR3 size: 14 residues. Germline CDR1 is LNHDA and CDR2 is SQIVND (reference sequence). The germline V and J ends were trimmed by 9 bases and 1 base, with 15 bases remaining between them. Here the CDR3 reads CASSPGEGNTEAFF. For the CDR3, the DNA is TGTGCCAGCTCCCCAGGGGAGGGGAACACTGAAGCTTTCTTT.

The chain carries TRBV6-5 and TRBJ2-1, with 8 bases lining up with TRBD1. CDR3 size: 15 residues. Germline V gene data show CDR1 as MNHEY and CDR2 as SVGAGI. Trimming removed 5 bases from V and 5 bases from J; junction bases left unmatched: 8. The CDR3 protein is CASSLRQGRDNEQFF. The CDR3 DNA reads as TGTGCCAGCAGTCTTAGACAGGGGAGAGACAATGAGCAGTTCTTC.

The chain recombines TRBV4-3 with TRBJ2-5; 10 bases agree with TRBD1. The CDR3 covers 17 residues. V was pared by 3 bases and J by 4 bases, with 11 bases of the junction left unmatched. Germline V gene data show CDR1 as LGHNA and CDR2 as YSLEER. The CDR3 DNA is TGCGCCAGCAGCCAGACCGGGACAGGGGAGTTGGGAGAGACCCAGTACTTC. Its translation: CASSQTGTGELGETQYF.

The rearrangement links TRBV18 to TRBJ1-1, with a possible D match to TRBD1 (6 bases). The CDR3 spans 14 residues. Germline CDR1 KGHSH, CDR2 LQKENI. With 1 base removed from V and 2 bases from J, the gap between germline ends came to 8 bases. The CDR3 sequence: CASSPRGQNTEAFF. The CDR3 nucleotides read TGTGCCAGCTCACCACGGGGGCAAAACACTGAAGCTTTCTTT.

The chain combines TRBV4-1 with TRBJ2-5; 8 nucleotides line up with TRBD2. Germline V gene lookup returns CDR1 MGHRA and CDR2 YSYEKL. Losses at the gene ends were 1 base for V and 2 bases for J; bases not matched to a gene: 12. This CDR3 spans 18 amino acids. As DNA, the CDR3 is TGCGCCAGCAGCCAAGTCCCAGCGGGGGCCACGATGCAAGAGACCCAGTACTTC. It yields the protein CASSQVPAGATMQETQYF.

The chain carries TRBV3-1 (or the pseudogene TRBV3-2) and TRBJ2-4; D perhaps matches TRBD2 (6 bases). The CDR3 is 15 amino acids. The V end lost 4 bases, the J end lost 0 bases, and 10 bases lay between the germline ends. The germline gives CDR1 LGHDT, CDR2 YNNKEL (reference sequence). CDR3 sequence (DNA): TGTGCCAGCAGCCCCCGGGAGCTAGCCAAAAACATTCAGTACTTC. Translating gives CASSPRELAKNIQYF.

This clone was seen once. The V call is TRBV19, the J call TRBJ2-1; 7 bases align to TRBD1. This CDR3 spans 16 amino acids. Germline assignment: CDR1 LNHDA and CDR2 SQIVND (reference sequence). V lost 7 bases, J lost 1 base, and 10 bases stayed unmatched. CDR3 sequence reads: CASTRDSTFSYNEQFF. CDR3 nucleotide sequence: TGTGCCAGTACCCGGGACAGTACTTTTTCCTACAATGAGCAGTTCTTC.

On this clone itself: Relative to the germline gene, one junction end is altered; a read error may explain this. The genes are TRBV6-5 and TRBJ1-2, with D perhaps TRBD1 (5 bases). CDR3 length: 13 residues. Germline assignment: CDR1 MNHEY and CDR2 SVGAGI. CDR3 in amino acids: CASSPQGGYGHTF. CDR3 DNA sequence: TGTGCCAGCAGTCCTCAGGGTGGCTATGGCCACACCTTC.

The chain recombines TRBV6-2 or TRBV6-3 with TRBJ1-2, with a possible D match to TRBD1 (5 bases). The CDR3 is 13 amino acids. Germline assignment: CDR1 MNHEY and CDR2 SVGEGT. Trimming left V 5 bases short and J 7 bases short, with 14 bases between. In nucleotides, the CDR3 is TGTGCCAGCAGTCCACCTGGGGGGTTTGGCTACACCTTC. Its protein is CASSPPGGFGYTF.